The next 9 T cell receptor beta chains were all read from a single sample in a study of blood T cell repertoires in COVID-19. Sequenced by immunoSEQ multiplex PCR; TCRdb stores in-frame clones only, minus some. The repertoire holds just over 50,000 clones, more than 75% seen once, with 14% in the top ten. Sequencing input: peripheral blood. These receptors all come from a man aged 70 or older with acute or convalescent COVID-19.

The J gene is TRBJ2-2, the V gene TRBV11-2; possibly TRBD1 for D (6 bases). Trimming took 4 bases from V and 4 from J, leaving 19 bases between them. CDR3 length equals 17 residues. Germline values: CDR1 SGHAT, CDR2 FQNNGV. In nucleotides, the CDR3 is TGTGCCAGCAGCTCTCGTAGGGGCGGCAGGGGCACCGGGGAGCTGTTTTTT. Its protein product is CASSSRRGGRGTGELFF.

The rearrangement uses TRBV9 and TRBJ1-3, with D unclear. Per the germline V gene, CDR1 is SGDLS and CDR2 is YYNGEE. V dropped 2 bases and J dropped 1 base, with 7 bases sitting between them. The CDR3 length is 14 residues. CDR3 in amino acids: CASSVGVSGNTIYF. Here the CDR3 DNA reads TGTGCCAGCAGCGTCGGGGTTTCTGGAAACACCATATATTTT.

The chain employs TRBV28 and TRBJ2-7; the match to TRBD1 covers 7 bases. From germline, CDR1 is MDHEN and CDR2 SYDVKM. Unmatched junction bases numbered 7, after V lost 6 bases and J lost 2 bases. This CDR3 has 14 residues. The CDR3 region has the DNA TGTGCCAGCAGCCCGGGACAGCCCGCCTACGAGCAGTACTTC. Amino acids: CASSPGQPAYEQYF.

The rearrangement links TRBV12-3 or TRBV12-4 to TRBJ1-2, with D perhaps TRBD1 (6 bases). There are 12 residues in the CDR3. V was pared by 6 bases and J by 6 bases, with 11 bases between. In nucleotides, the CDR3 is TGTGCCAGCAGACCTAACAGGGATGGCTACACCTTC. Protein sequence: CASRPNRDGYTF.

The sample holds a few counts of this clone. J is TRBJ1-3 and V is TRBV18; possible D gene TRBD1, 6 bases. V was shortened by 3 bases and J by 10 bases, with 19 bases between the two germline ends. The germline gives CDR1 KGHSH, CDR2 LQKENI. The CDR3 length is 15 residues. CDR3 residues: CASSPPDSIRNTIYF. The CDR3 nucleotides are TGTGCCAGCTCACCCCCGGACAGCATTAGGAATACCATATATTTT.

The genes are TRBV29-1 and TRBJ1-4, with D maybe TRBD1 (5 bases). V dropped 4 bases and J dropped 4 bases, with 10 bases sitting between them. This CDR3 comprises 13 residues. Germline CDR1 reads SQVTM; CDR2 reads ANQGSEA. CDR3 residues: CSVAVTVNEKLFF. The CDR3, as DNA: TGCAGCGTTGCTGTGACAGTTAATGAAAAACTGTTTTTT.

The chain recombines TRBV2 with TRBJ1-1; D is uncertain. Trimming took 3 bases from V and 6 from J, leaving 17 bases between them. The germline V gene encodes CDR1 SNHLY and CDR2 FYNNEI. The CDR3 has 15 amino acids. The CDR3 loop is CASSDWSGVEAEAFF. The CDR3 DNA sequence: TGTGCCAGCAGTGATTGGTCCGGGGTTGAGGCTGAAGCTTTCTTT. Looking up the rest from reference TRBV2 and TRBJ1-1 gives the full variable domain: EPEVTQTPSHQVTQMGQEVILRCVPISNHLYFYWYRQILGQKVEFLVSFYNNEISEKSEIFDDQFSVERPDGSNFTLKIRSTKLEDSAMYFCASSDWSGVEAEAFFGQGTRLTVV.

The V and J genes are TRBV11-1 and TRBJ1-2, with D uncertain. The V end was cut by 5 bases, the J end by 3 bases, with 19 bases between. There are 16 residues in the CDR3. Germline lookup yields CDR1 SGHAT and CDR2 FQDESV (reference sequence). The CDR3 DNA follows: TGTGCCAGCAGCCCTGACTTGGAGCCTTTGGACTATGGCTACACCTTC. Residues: CASSPDLEPLDYGYTF.

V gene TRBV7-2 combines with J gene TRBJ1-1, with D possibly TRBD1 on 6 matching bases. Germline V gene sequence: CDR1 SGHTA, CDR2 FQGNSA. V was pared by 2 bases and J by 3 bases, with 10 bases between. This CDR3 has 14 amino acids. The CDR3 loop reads CASSLSGQHTEAFF. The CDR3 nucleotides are TGTGCCAGCAGCTTAAGTGGACAGCACACTGAAGCTTTCTTT.